The sequence of this TCR beta chain was determined in a study of cytotoxic CD8 clonotypes in ibrutinib-treated CLL. The repertoire was sequenced with immunoSEQ multiplex PCR; TCRdb's copy has only in-frame clones and lacks some. The repertoire consists of 130,000 to 150,000 clones, with approximately 90% occurring once and the leading ten covering roughly 10%. The germline gives CDR1 SGHAT, CDR2 FQNNGV. The CDR3 covers 14 residues. Trimming shortened V by 1 base and J by 0 bases, and 4 bases separated the two germline ends. V gene TRBV11-2 combines with J gene TRBJ1-3; D is ambiguous. This receptor was obtained from a human donor with chronic lymphocytic leukemia. Sample: PBMCs, taken after 12 months of ibrutinib treatment. The CDR3 nucleotides read TGTGCCAGCAGCTTAGGTTACTCTGGAAACACCATATATTTT. It codes for CASSLGYSGNTIYF.